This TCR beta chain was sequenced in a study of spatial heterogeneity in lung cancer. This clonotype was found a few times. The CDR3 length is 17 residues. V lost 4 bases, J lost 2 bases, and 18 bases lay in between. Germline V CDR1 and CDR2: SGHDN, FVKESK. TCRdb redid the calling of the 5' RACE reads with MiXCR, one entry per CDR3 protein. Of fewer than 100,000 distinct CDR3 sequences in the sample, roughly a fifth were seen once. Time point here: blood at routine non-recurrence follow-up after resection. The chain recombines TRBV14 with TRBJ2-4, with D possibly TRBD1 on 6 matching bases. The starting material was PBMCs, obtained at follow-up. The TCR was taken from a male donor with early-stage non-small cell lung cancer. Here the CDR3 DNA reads TGTGCCAGCAGCCTATACCAGGGGAGTGGGACCAAAAACATTCAGTACTTC. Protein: CASSLYQGSGTKNIQYF.